These 24 T cell receptor beta chains were all obtained from the same sample, sequenced in a study of immune characterization of retroperitoneal liposarcoma. TCRdb used MiXCR to reprocess the PCR reads, holding one entry per CDR3 protein. The sample includes about 11,000 distinct CDR3 sequences, approximately 22% seen only once; the top ten take around 9%. The sample taken for sequencing was blood. All receptors come from a female donor with retroperitoneal liposarcoma.

Relative to its sample, this clonotype is medium-sized (0.01 to 0.1%). The V gene is TRBV6-1, the J gene TRBJ2-1; D is unclear. V was shortened by 1 base and J by 0 bases, with 16 bases between the two germline ends. Germline loops: CDR1 MNHNS, CDR2 SASEGT. The CDR3 is made up of 18 amino acids. In DNA, the CDR3 is TGTGCCAGCAGTGAAGATGGGGTCTGGAGCTCCTCCTACAATGAGCAGTTCTTC. As protein: CASSEDGVWSSSYNEQFF.

V is TRBV6-1 and J is TRBJ2-5; D is uncertain. The CDR3 runs to 14 residues. CDR1 and CDR2 (germline): MNHNS, SASEGT. Between the trimmed V and J ends, which lost 1 base and 2 bases, there was a span of 8 bases. The CDR3 sequence is CASSEGWEQETQYF. In nucleotides, the CDR3 is TGTGCCAGCAGTGAAGGGTGGGAACAAGAGACCCAGTACTTC.

This clonotype showed up just a few times. The chain has TRBV6-1 and TRBJ2-3; D uncertain. CDR3 size: 13 residues. Germline V CDR1 and CDR2: MNHNS, SASEGT. Trimming stripped 7 bases from V and 2 bases from J, with 10 bases between. The CDR3 spells CASTLTDTDTQYF. DNA of the CDR3: TGTGCCAGCACCTTGACGGACACAGATACGCAGTATTTT.

The J gene is TRBJ2-4, the V gene TRBV7-2; weak D call: TRBD2 (6 bases). The CDR3 length is 12 residues. The V end was cut by 3 bases, the J end by 6 bases, with 6 bases between. CDR1 is SGHTA and CDR2 is FQGNSA in the germline V gene. Here the CDR3 reads CASSFGGNIQYF. In DNA form, the CDR3 reads TGTGCCAGCAGCTTCGGGGGAAACATTCAGTACTTC.

This clonotype is medium-sized within its sample. The rearrangement uses TRBV6-5 and TRBJ2-5; 12 nucleotides line up with TRBD2. The J call may be mistaken, given a closer DNA end match to TRBJ2-7. This CDR3 comprises 15 residues. Per the germline V gene, CDR1 is MNHEY and CDR2 is SVGAGI. The CDR3 loop is CASSYRLAGAYEQYF. The CDR3 DNA is TGTGCCAGCAGTTACAGACTAGCGGGAGCCTACGAGCAGTACTTC.

This clonotype was counted a few times. The chain carries TRBV4-1 and TRBJ1-1; 9 bases are a match to TRBD1. Germline CDR1 reads MGHRA; CDR2 reads YSYEKL. The CDR3 contains 21 residues. V was clipped by 1 base and J by 0 bases; unmatched bases: 18. As DNA, the CDR3 is TGCGCCAGCAGCCAAGGTAGTGTCGGGACAGGGCCCTTCGAAATGAACACTGAAGCTTTCTTT. Its protein product is CASSQGSVGTGPFEMNTEAFF.

This clonotype was detected only a few times. The V and J genes are TRBV2 and TRBJ2-1, with 7 bases aligning to TRBD2. The end of the DNA aligns better with TRBJ2-5, so the J call may be wrong. Germline V gene data show CDR1 as SNHLY and CDR2 as FYNNEI. CDR3 size: 18 residues. CDR3 in DNA: TGTGCCAGCAGTGAAGCGGGGCCCCTAGCGGTCAACCAAGAGACCCAGTACTTC. This codes for CASSEAGPLAVNQETQYF.

This clonotype is termed medium-sized (0.01 to 0.1%). V gene TRBV6-5 combines with J gene TRBJ2-2; TRBD2 might be the D (6 bases). Germline V CDR1 and CDR2: MNHEY, SVGAGI. This CDR3 region has 13 residues. Trimming cost V 2 bases and J 8 bases, with 9 bases left between them. The CDR3 bases are TGTGCCAGCAGTTACGAGGGGACTGGGGAGCTGTTTTTT. It is translated as CASSYEGTGELFF.

This clonotype was counted ten times or more. The chain uses TRBV5-4 and TRBJ2-3, with 12 bases aligning to TRBD1. Germline values: CDR1 SGHNT, CDR2 YYREEE (reference sequence). This CDR3 contains 15 residues. Losses at the gene ends were 4 bases for V and 4 bases for J; bases not matched to a gene: 4. The CDR3 nucleotides read TGTGCCAGCAGCGTGGGACAGGGGGCTTCAGATACGCAGTATTTT. It encodes CASSVGQGASDTQYF.

This chain uses TRBV6-5 with TRBJ1-6; a weak D match, TRBD1 (6 bases). Trimming pared 6 bases from V and 4 bases from J, leaving 19 bases between. Germline lookup yields CDR1 MNHEY and CDR2 SVGAGI. The CDR3 is 17 residues long. The chain's CDR3 is CASSQDSPGDYNSPLHF. The CDR3 coding sequence is TGTGCCAGCAGCCAGGACTCCCCAGGGGATTATAATTCACCCCTCCACTTT.

CDR3 protein: CATSRETGVETQYF. The CDR3 DNA reads TGTGCCACCAGCAGAGAGACAGGGGTGGAGACCCAGTACTTC. J is TRBJ2-5 and V is TRBV15, with 8 bases aligning to TRBD1. CDR1 is LNHNV, CDR2 YYDKDF, per germline (reference sequence). Trimming cost V 0 bases and J 5 bases; bases outside gene matches: 2. This CDR3 is 14 amino acids long.

This chain joins TRBV27 and TRBJ2-3; D may be TRBD1 (5 bases). The CDR3 loop spans 15 amino acids. The germline CDR1 and CDR2 sequences are MNHEY and SMNVEV (reference sequence). Trimming stripped 4 bases from V and 4 bases from J, with 15 bases between. CDR3 nucleotides: TGTGCCAGCAGTTATCGGCAGGGTTGGTCAGATACGCAGTATTTT. Its translation: CASSYRQGWSDTQYF.

This clonotype was detected many times. The chain links TRBV11-3 to TRBJ2-1; D is undetermined. The tail of the sequence fits TRBJ2-7 better, so the J call may be wrong. This CDR3 contains 14 residues. Germline CDR1 reads SGHNT; CDR2 reads YENEEA. The CDR3 protein is CASSLLGRPYEQYF. As DNA, the CDR3 is TGTGCCAGCAGCTTACTTGGCAGACCCTACGAGCAGTACTTC.

This clonotype was counted ten times or more. The V call is TRBV11-3, the J call TRBJ2-4, with D possibly being TRBD1 (5 bases). Germline assignment: CDR1 SGHNT and CDR2 YENEEA. The CDR3 is 14 amino acids. Trimming pared 5 bases from V and 0 bases from J, leaving 8 bases between. DNA of the CDR3: TGTGCCAGCAGCCTAGGGGTAGCCAAAAACATTCAGTACTTC. Translation gives CASSLGVAKNIQYF.

This clonotype has only a few counts. The chain couples TRBV12-3 or TRBV12-4 to TRBJ2-1, with 9 bases aligning to TRBD2. CDR3 length: 14 amino acids. V was pared by 3 bases and J by 4 bases, with 1 base of the junction left unmatched. This CDR3 reads CASSLTSGYNEQFF. CDR3 nucleotide sequence: TGTGCCAGCAGTTTGACTAGCGGTTACAATGAGCAGTTCTTC.

Details on this clonotype: Just one base apart from a much larger clone, this may be a read error. The chain has TRBV27 and TRBJ2-1; 8 bases align to TRBD2. With the DNA end fitting TRBJ2-7 better, the J assignment may be wrong. CDR3 size: 16 residues. Germline-derived CDR1 and CDR2 are MNHEY and SMNVEV (reference sequence). The CDR3 DNA sequence: TGTGCCAGCAGTTCAGGGACTAGGTGGGAGTACAATGAGCAGTACTTC. Translation gives CASSSGTRWEYNEQYF.

This clonotype has a handful of counts. J is TRBJ2-3 and V is TRBV5-1; D remains ambiguous. Trimming removed 0 bases from V and 6 bases from J, with 14 bases in between. The germline gives CDR1 SGHRS, CDR2 YFSETQ. This CDR3 is 15 amino acids long. CDR3 in amino acids: CASSLAGLVADTQYF. CDR3 coding DNA: TGCGCCAGCAGCTTGGCCGGGCTAGTTGCGGATACGCAGTATTTT.

The V and J genes are TRBV6-5 and TRBJ1-5; a weak D match, TRBD1 (6 bases). CDR1 and CDR2 (germline): MNHEY, SVGAGI. The CDR3 sequence is 14 residues long. V was shortened by 6 bases and J by 4 bases, with 13 bases between the two germline ends. The DNA of the CDR3 is TGTGCCAGCAGACGAGGGGGGACGAATCAGCCCCAGCATTTT. Encoded protein: CASRRGGTNQPQHF.

This clonotype was seen at least ten times. The chain joins TRBV6-1 to TRBJ2-1, with 11 positions matching TRBD1. V trimming: 6 bases; J trimming: 4 bases; junction bases outside the gene matches: 8. The germline gives CDR1 MNHNS, CDR2 SASEGT. This CDR3 has 16 residues. The CDR3 DNA reads as TGTGCCAGCAGAGGGCACGGGACAGGGGGGTACAATGAGCAGTTCTTC. Encoded protein: CASRGHGTGGYNEQFF.

This clonotype is medium-sized by share. This chain uses TRBV12-3 or TRBV12-4 with TRBJ2-1; 10 positions match TRBD2. The junction had 4 bases not matched to a gene; V was cut back by 2 bases and J by 6 bases. This CDR3 is 15 amino acids long. The CDR3 spells CASSLLAGVSNEQFF. DNA of the CDR3: TGTGCCAGCAGTTTACTAGCGGGAGTATCCAATGAGCAGTTCTTC.

The chain recombines TRBV20-1 with TRBJ2-1; D is possibly TRBD1 (6 bases). The V gene lost 0 bases and the J gene lost 6 bases, with 6 bases spanning the gap. CDR1 and CDR2 from the germline V gene are DFQATT and SNEGSKA (reference sequence). The CDR3 covers 12 residues. The CDR3 sequence: CSAREQGNEQFF. CDR3 DNA sequence: TGCAGTGCTAGAGAACAGGGCAATGAGCAGTTCTTC.

V and J are TRBV7-8 and TRBJ2-1; 7 positions match TRBD2. This CDR3 has 14 residues. Trimming took 2 bases from V and 8 from J; bases not matched to a gene: 6. Germline CDR1 and CDR2: SGHVS and FQNEAQ. The CDR3 DNA sequence: TGTGCCAGCAGCTTACGGCTAGCGGCACATGAGCAGTTCTTC. Its protein is CASSLRLAAHEQFF. Filled out from reference TRBV7-8 and TRBJ2-1, the complete variable domain reads GAGVSQSPRYKVAKRGQDVALRCDPISGHVSLFWYQQALGQGPEFLTYFQNEAQLDKSGLPSDRFFAERPEGSVSTLKIQRTQQEDSAVYLCASSLRLAAHEQFFGPGTRLTVL.

V usage is TRBV3-1 and J usage is TRBJ2-5; D is uncertain. Judging by the DNA end, TRBJ2-1 fits better; the J call may be wrong. The CDR3 is 16 amino acids. CDR1 and CDR2 (germline): LGHDT, YNNKEL (reference sequence). The CDR3 is CASSQGLRFDYNEQFF. Written as DNA, the CDR3 is TGTGCCAGCAGCCAAGGGTTGAGATTCGACTACAATGAGCAGTTCTTC.

This clonotype was picked up many times. The gene calls are TRBV11-2 and TRBJ2-1, with 11 bases matching TRBD1. J lost 1 base, V lost 2 bases, and 4 bases had no gene match. CDR1 and CDR2 (germline): SGHAT, FQNNGV. CDR3 length equals 17 residues. Here the CDR3 reads CASSLRTGGKSYNEQFF. CDR3 in DNA: TGTGCCAGCAGCTTAAGGACAGGGGGCAAGTCCTACAATGAGCAGTTCTTC. The full variable domain, in which reference TRBV11-2 and TRBJ2-1 provide the parts outside the CDR3, is EAGVAQSPRYKIIEKRQSVAFWCNPISGHATLYWYQQILGQGPKLLIQFQNNGVVDDSQLPKDRFSAERLKGVDSTLKIQPAKLEDSAVYLCASSLRTGGKSYNEQFFGPGTRLTVL.